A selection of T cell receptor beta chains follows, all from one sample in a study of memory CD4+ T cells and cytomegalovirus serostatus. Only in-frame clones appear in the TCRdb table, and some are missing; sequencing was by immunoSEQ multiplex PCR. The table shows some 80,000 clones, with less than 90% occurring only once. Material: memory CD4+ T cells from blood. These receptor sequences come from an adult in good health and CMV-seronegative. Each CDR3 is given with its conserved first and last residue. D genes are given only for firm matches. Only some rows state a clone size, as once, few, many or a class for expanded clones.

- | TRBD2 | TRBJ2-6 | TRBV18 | TGTGCCAGCTCACCACTTTTCGGCGGGGGCTCTGGGGCCAACGTCCTGACTTTC | CASSPLFGGGSGANVLTF
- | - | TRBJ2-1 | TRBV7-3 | TGTGCCAGCAGCTTCCGGGGGCCTTCCGACAATGAGCAGTTCTTC | CASSFRGPSDNEQFF
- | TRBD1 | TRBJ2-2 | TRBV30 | TGTGCCTGGAGTCCCCCAAGGAGACAGGGGGCGTGGACCGGGGAGCTGTTTTTT | CAWSPPRRQGAWTGELFF
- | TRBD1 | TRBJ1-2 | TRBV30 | TGTGCCTGGTCCCCAGGGGGCAATGGCTACACCTTC | CAWSPGGNGYTF
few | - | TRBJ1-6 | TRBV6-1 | TGTGCCAGCAGTGAAGGGGGACAAGGGCCCCACTTT | CASSEGGQGPHF
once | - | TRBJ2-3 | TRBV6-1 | TGTGCCAGCATCGAGGGTCAGAGATCCACAGATACGCAGTATTTT | CASIEGQRSTDTQYF
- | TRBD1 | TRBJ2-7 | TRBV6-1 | TGTGCCAGCAGGACAGGGAAAAGCTCCTACGAGCAGTACTTC | CASRTGKSSYEQYF
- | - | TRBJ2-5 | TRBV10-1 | TGCGCCAGCAGTGAGTCTCTCAGCCAAGAGACCCAGTACTTC | CASSESLSQETQYF
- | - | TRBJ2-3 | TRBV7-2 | TGTGCCAGCAGCCAGCTCGGGGGGCGCACAGATACGCAGTATTTT | CASSQLGGRTDTQYF
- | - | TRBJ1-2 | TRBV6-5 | TGTGCCAGCAGGACAGGACAGCTCTATGGCTACACCTTC | CASRTGQLYGYTF
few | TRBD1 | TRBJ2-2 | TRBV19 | TGTGCCAGTAGTTCCAGGACAGGGCTCACCGGGGAGCTGTTTTTT | CASSSRTGLTGELFF
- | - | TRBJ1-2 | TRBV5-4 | TGTGCCAGCAGCTTGGTGGCAGGGGTTTTATATGGCTACACCTTC | CASSLVAGVLYGYTF
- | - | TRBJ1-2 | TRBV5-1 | TGCGCCAGCGGCACAGGGCAGGGGGGCTACACCTTC | CASGTGQGGYTF
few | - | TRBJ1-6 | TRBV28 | TGTGCCAGCGGGGGGGTTAATTCACCCCTCCACTTT | CASGGVNSPLHF
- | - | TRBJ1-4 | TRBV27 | TGTGCCAGCAGTCGCGGGGGTAATGAAAAACTGTTTTTT | CASSRGGNEKLFF
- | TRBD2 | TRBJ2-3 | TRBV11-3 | TGTGCCAGCAGCTTATACGGGGGGGGCGGTGGAGATACGCAGTATTTT | CASSLYGGGGGDTQYF
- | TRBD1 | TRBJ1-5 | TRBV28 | TGTGCCAGCAGTCTCATATCGGGACAGGGGATCAATCAGCCCCAGCATTTT | CASSLISGQGINQPQHF
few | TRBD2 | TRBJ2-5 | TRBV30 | TGTGCCTGGACTCCCGGACTAGCGGGAGAGACCCAGTACTTC | CAWTPGLAGETQYF
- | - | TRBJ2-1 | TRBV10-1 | TGCGCCAGCAGTGAGACGGCTTACAATGAGCAGTTCTTC | CASSETAYNEQFF
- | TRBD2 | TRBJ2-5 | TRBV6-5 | TGTGCCAGCAGGGAACGGGGGGGCCACGAGACCCAGTACTTC | CASRERGGHETQYF
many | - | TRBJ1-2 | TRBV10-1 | TGCGCCAGCAGTGAGTCGACAGACCCCAGGGACACTTTCTATGGCTACACCTTC | CASSESTDPRDTFYGYTF
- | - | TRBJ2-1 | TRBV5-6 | TGTGCCAGCAGCTTGGGGGTGGCTGAGCAGTTCTTC | CASSLGVAEQFF
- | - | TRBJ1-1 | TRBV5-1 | TGCGCCAGCAGCTTGGACCTCGACAACACTGAAGCTTTCTTT | CASSLDLDNTEAFF
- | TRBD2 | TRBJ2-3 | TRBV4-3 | TGCGCCAGCAGCCAAGATCAGGCTAGCGGGGGGCGTGGAGATACGCAGTATTTT | CASSQDQASGGRGDTQYF
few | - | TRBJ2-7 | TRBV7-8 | TGTGCCAGCAGCAAGGACGTGGAGCAGTACTTC | CASSKDVEQYF
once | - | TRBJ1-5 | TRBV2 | TGTGCCAGCAGTGCACCGGGATATCAATATCAGCCCCAGCATTTT | CASSAPGYQYQPQHF
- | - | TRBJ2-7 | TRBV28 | TGTGCCAGCAGTTTAAGTGGAGTATACGAGCAGTACTTC | CASSLSGVYEQYF
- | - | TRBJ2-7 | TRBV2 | TGTGCCAGCAGTGAAGCTGATTCCTACGAGCAGTACTTC | CASSEADSYEQYF
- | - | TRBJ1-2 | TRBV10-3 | TGTGCCATCAGCCCGGTGGGGGGAGACTATGGCTACACCTTC | CAISPVGGDYGYTF
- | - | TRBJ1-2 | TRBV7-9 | TGTGCCAGCAGCTTCAGTAGGGTCGGCTACACCTTC | CASSFSRVGYTF
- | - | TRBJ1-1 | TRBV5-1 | TGCGCCAGCAGCTTGGTACGGAACACTGAAGCTTTCTTT | CASSLVRNTEAFF
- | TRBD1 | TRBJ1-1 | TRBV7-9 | TGTGCCAGCAGCACCCAACAGGGGGACACTGAAGCTTTCTTT | CASSTQQGDTEAFF
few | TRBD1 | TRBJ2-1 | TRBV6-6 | TGTGCCAGCAGTTCGAGGGACAGAAACAATGAGCAGTTCTTC | CASSSRDRNNEQFF
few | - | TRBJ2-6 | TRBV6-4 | TGTGCCAGCCGAGATAGCTCTGGGGCCAACGTCCTGACTTTC | CASRDSSGANVLTF
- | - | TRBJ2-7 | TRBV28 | TGTGCCAGCAGTAAAACAGGCTACGAGCAGTACTTC | CASSKTGYEQYF
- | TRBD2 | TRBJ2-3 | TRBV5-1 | TGCGCCAGCAGCCCCAGACTAGCGGGGAGCACAGATACGCAGTATTTT | CASSPRLAGSTDTQYF
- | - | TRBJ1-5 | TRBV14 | TGTGCCAGCAGCCAGGAATTCGATCAGCCCCAGCATTTT | CASSQEFDQPQHF
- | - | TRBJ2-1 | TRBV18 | TGTGCCAGCTCACCGGACACCTACAATGAGCAGTTCTTC | CASSPDTYNEQFF
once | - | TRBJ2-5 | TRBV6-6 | TGTGCCAGCAGTTACTCAAGGGTGGGAGAGACCCAGTACTTC | CASSYSRVGETQYF
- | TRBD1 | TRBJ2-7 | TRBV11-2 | TGTGCCAGCAGCGACCAGGGGGCGTTAGTCGAGCAGTACTTC | CASSDQGALVEQYF
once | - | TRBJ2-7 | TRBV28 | TGTGCCAGCAGTTACCGACAGGCCTACGAGCAGTACTTC | CASSYRQAYEQYF
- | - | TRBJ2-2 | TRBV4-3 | TGCGCCAGCAGCCCCCATTACGGGACCCAGAACACCGGGGAGCTGTTTTTT | CASSPHYGTQNTGELFF
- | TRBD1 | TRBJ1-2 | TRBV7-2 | TGTGCCAGCAGCCACGACAGGGCCTTCTATCAGTATGGCTACACCTTC | CASSHDRAFYQYGYTF
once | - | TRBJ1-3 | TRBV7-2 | TGTGCCAGCAGCTCCCAAAGCACCCTTCCTTACACCATATATTTT | CASSSQSTLPYTIYF
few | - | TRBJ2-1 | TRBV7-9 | TGTGCCAGCAGCTTAGGGGGGTCGAACTCCTACAATGAGCAGTTCTTC | CASSLGGSNSYNEQFF
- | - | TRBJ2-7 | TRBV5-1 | TGCGCCAGCAGCTTGTTACGGTCCTCGGTGGACGAGCAGTACTTC | CASSLLRSSVDEQYF